This record looks at one T cell receptor beta chain sequence and its context. The CDR3 is 12 residues long. CDR1 and CDR2 (germline): ENHRY, SYGVKD. Trimming cost V 2 bases and J 6 bases, with 8 bases left between them. This sample is part of a study of blood T cell repertoires in COVID-19. As for the study in general: Some COVID-19 samples were acute and others convalescent; all came from the United States, Italy and Spain. Nucleic acid was either cDNA or gDNA, and it came from T cells, B-cell-depleted T cells, or PBMCs.

In the original analysis: Reference gene primer amplification gave nucleated cell count estimates. Sequencing used immunoSEQ multiplex PCR; TCRdb keeps in-frame clones, though not all of them. For V, J and clone size, that table is used; D and trimming come from the DNA. The table records approximately 60,000 clones, around 80% of them present only once. The V gene is TRBV10-3, the J gene TRBJ2-7; D call uncertain. This receptor was identified in a human donor in a cohort sampled during active COVID-19. The sequenced sample was peripheral blood. This CDR3 is CAISEPTGEQYF. The CDR3 bases are TGTGCCATCAGTGAGCCCACCGGCGAGCAGTACTTC.